The 15 T cell receptor beta chains below all came from one sample that was sequenced in a study of cytomegalovirus exposure and HLA in healthy donors. The protocol was immunoSEQ multiplex PCR, while the TCRdb copy is restricted to in-frame clones and leaves out a portion. The table records more than 110,000 clones, roughly 90% of them present only once. The sample was PBMCs. The origin of the receptors is a man between 18 and 35 years old in good health and CMV-seronegative.

The table lists this clone with a few counts. The chain carries TRBV5-1 and TRBJ2-7, with a possible D match to TRBD2 (5 bases). Germline V gives CDR1 SGHRS, CDR2 YFSETQ. The V and J ends lost 5 bases and 4 bases respectively, with 13 bases between them. The CDR3 length is 13 residues. The CDR3 loop is CASSTPGEYEQYF. The DNA for the CDR3 is TGCGCCAGCAGTACCCCCGGGGAGTACGAGCAGTACTTC.

The V call is TRBV19, the J call TRBJ2-7; TRBD1 matches 8 bases. Per the germline V gene, CDR1 is LNHDA and CDR2 is SQIVND (reference sequence). Germline trimming cut 1 base from V and 7 bases from J; bases unmatched to any gene: 3. This CDR3 is built from 13 residues. DNA of the CDR3: TGTGCCAGTAGTATAGGGACAGGGTATGAGCAGTACTTC. Translating gives CASSIGTGYEQYF. Together with reference TRBV19 and TRBJ2-7, the CDR3 gives the full variable domain: DGGITQSPKYLFRKEGQNVTLSCEQNLNHDAMYWYRQDPGQGLRLIYYSQIVNDFQKGDIAEGYSVSREKKESFPLTVTSAQKNPTAFYLCASSIGTGYEQYFGPGTRLTVT.

The CDR3 loop reads CASSLGLNYGYTF. The CDR3 DNA reads as TGTGCCAGCAGCCTCGGACTGAACTATGGCTACACCTTC. The chain combines TRBV6-6 with TRBJ1-2; D is uncertain. Germline V gives CDR1 MNHNY, CDR2 SVGAGI (reference sequence). The CDR3 covers 13 residues. V was trimmed by 6 bases and J by 2 bases, leaving 10 bases between them.

The rearrangement links TRBV11-2 to TRBJ2-1; TRBD2 matches at 11 bases. The germline gives CDR1 SGHAT, CDR2 FQNNGV. The CDR3 is made up of 17 amino acids. V was pared by 5 bases and J by 4 bases, with 10 bases of the junction left unmatched. The CDR3 region is CASSPYPSGGIYNEQFF. The DNA of the CDR3 is TGTGCCAGCAGCCCCTACCCTAGCGGGGGGATATACAATGAGCAGTTCTTC.

The chain joins TRBV7-2 to TRBJ2-3; 8 bases are shared with TRBD2. Trimming at V came to 3 bases and at J to 2 bases, leaving 4 bases not matched to a gene. Germline CDR1 is SGHTA and CDR2 is FQGNSA. The CDR3 runs 15 residues. The CDR3 here is CASSLIAGSTDTQYF. CDR3 nucleotides: TGTGCCAGCAGCTTGATAGCGGGGTCCACAGATACGCAGTATTTT.

This chain uses TRBV2 with TRBJ2-3; a weak D match, TRBD2 (6 bases). V dropped 3 bases and J dropped 7 bases, with 17 bases sitting between them. From germline, CDR1 is SNHLY and CDR2 FYNNEI. The CDR3 is 15 residues long. For the CDR3, the DNA is TGTGCCAGCAGTGACCTACTGGGACTTTCCCATACGCAGTATTTT. It is translated as CASSDLLGLSHTQYF.

This clone was seen once. The gene calls are TRBV11-3 and TRBJ2-7; 11 bases agree with TRBD2. The V gene end was trimmed by 4 bases and the J gene end by 4 bases; junction bases not matched to a gene: 6. The germline CDR1 and CDR2 sequences are SGHNT and YENEEA. The CDR3 contains 15 residues. CDR3 loop: CASSSSTSGSYEQYF. In DNA, the CDR3 is TGTGCCAGCAGCTCCTCAACTAGCGGGAGTTACGAGCAGTACTTC. The full variable domain, rest sourced from reference TRBV11-3 and TRBJ2-7, is EAGVVQSPRYKIIEKKQPVAFWCNPISGHNTLYWYLQNLGQGPELLIRYENEEAVDDSQLPKDRFSAERLKGVDSTLKIQPAELGDSAVYLCASSSSTSGSYEQYFGPGTRLTVT.

The rearrangement links TRBV28 to TRBJ1-5; a weak D match, TRBD1 (5 bases). Looked up from germline, CDR1 is MDHEN and CDR2 is SYDVKM. The CDR3 covers 15 residues. Trimming removed 5 bases from V and 2 bases from J, with 13 bases in between. CDR3 nucleotide sequence: TGTGCCAGCAGTGGTTTCGGGGGAGGCAATCAGCCCCAGCATTTT. Translating gives CASSGFGGGNQPQHF.

This clone was detected a few times. The chain combines TRBV27 with TRBJ1-2, with D possibly being TRBD1 (5 bases). The germline V and J ends were trimmed by 6 bases and 3 bases, with 11 bases remaining between them. Germline V CDR1 and CDR2: MNHEY, SMNVEV (reference sequence). The CDR3 totals 13 residues. The CDR3 here is CASRETAHYGYTF. The CDR3 bases are TGTGCCAGCAGAGAGACAGCCCACTATGGCTACACCTTC.

The V gene is TRBV5-1, the J gene TRBJ2-3; the match to TRBD2 covers 11 bases. The ends lost 4 bases at V and 1 base at J; junction bases unmatched: 2. Per germline, CDR1 SGHRS and CDR2 YFSETQ. This CDR3 is 15 amino acids long. As DNA, the CDR3 is TGCGCCAGCAGCGGGGGACTAGCGGGCACAGATACGCAGTATTTT. Its translation: CASSGGLAGTDTQYF. Using reference TRBV5-1 and TRBJ2-3 for the parts outside the CDR3, the full variable domain is KAGVTQTPRYLIKTRGQQVTLSCSPISGHRSVSWYQQTPGQGLQFLFEYFSETQRNKGNFPGRFSGRQFSNSRSEMNVSTLELGDSALYLCASSGGLAGTDTQYFGPGTRLTVL.

V and J are TRBV7-9 and TRBJ2-7, with 10 bases matching TRBD1. Per the germline V gene, CDR1 is SEHNR and CDR2 is FQNEAQ (reference sequence). J lost 7 bases, V lost 0 bases, and 9 bases had no gene match. There are 16 residues in the CDR3. CDR3 amino acids: CASSLAGDRGRGEQYF. The CDR3 DNA follows: TGTGCCAGCAGCTTAGCAGGCGACAGGGGGCGCGGAGAGCAGTACTTC.

The V gene is TRBV18, the J gene TRBJ1-6; TRBD1 aligns across 7 bases. With 3 bases clipped from V and 9 bases from J, the junction kept 14 bases outside the gene matches. There are 17 residues in the CDR3. The germline V gene encodes CDR1 KGHSH and CDR2 LQKENI. The CDR3 sequence: CASSPQDVTGRASPLHF. CDR3 sequence (DNA): TGTGCCAGCTCACCCCAGGACGTGACAGGGAGAGCTTCACCCCTCCACTTT.

J is TRBJ2-7 and V is TRBV7-6, with 13 bases fitting TRBD2. V trimming: 5 bases; J trimming: 7 bases; junction bases outside the gene matches: 2. The CDR3 extends over 13 amino acids. The germline V gene has CDR1 SGHVS and CDR2 FNYEAQ. The CDR3 nucleotides read TGTGCCAGCAGCCAGGGACTAGCGGGAGAGCAGTACTTC. Protein product: CASSQGLAGEQYF.

The chain carries TRBV4-3 and TRBJ1-1, with D tentatively TRBD1 (5 bases). The CDR3 sequence is 15 residues long. Trimming stripped 1 base from V and 6 bases from J, with 15 bases between. CDR1 and CDR2 (germline): LGHNA, YSLEER. Written as DNA, the CDR3 is TGCGCCAGCAGCCAAGTAATCAGGGATGGGGCTGAAGCTTTCTTT. It encodes CASSQVIRDGAEAFF.

V and J are TRBV19 and TRBJ1-4, with a weak D call TRBD1 (5 bases). Germline values: CDR1 LNHDA, CDR2 SQIVND (reference sequence). The CDR3 loop spans 13 amino acids. Trimming took off 9 bases at V and 8 bases at J, with 16 bases between the two ends. CDR3 sequence reads: CASTTGPAEKLFF. CDR3 DNA: TGTGCCAGCACCACAGGACCCGCGGAAAAACTGTTTTTT.